This T cell receptor (beta chain) was recovered during a study of response to subunit inactivated influenza vaccine. For this clonotype: The antigen is undetermined.

Points from the study as a whole: Few new T cells, the authors suggested, are recruited by each seasonal influenza vaccination.

The CDR3 length is 14 residues. The junction had 7 bases not matched to a gene; V was cut back by 5 bases and J by 6 bases. TCRdb used MiXCR to reprocess the RT-PCR reads, holding one entry per CDR3 protein. In the table there are some 480,000 distinct CDR3 sequences, approximately 11% of which are singletons. V and J are TRBV12-3 or TRBV12-4 and TRBJ2-1; 7 bases map to TRBD2. The receptor's source is a man aged 50-60 years who received an inactivated influenza vaccine. Sequences were derived from PBMCs from blood, sampled about 40 days after vaccination. CDR3 sequence (DNA): TGTGCCAGCAGTCCGACGGGACTACCCAATGAGCAGTTCTTC. Translation gives CASSPTGLPNEQFF.